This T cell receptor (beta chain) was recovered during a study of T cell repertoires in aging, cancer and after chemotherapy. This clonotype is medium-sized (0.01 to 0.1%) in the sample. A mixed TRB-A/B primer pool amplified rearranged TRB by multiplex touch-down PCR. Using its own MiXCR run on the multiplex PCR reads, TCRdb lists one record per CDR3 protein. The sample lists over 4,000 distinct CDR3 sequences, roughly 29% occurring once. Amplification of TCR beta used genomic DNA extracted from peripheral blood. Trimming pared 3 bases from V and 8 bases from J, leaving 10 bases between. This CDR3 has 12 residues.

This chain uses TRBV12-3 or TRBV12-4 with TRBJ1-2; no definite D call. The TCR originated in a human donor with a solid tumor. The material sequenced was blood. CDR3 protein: CASSFEAGGYTF. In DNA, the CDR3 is TGTGCCAGCAGTTTCGAGGCCGGGGGCTACACCTTC.